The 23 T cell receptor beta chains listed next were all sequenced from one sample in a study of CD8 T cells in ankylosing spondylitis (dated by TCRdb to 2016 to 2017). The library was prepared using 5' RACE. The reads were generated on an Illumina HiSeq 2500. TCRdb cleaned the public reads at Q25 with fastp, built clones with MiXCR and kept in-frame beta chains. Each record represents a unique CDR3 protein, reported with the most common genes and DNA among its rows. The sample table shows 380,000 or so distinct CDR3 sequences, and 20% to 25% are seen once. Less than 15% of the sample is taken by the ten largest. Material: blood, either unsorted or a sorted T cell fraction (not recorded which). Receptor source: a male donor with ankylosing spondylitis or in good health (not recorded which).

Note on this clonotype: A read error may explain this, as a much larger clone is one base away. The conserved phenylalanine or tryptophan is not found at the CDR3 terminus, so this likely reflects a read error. CDR3 sequence reads: CASTLGVGHNEQFL. The CDR3 bases are TGTGCCAGCACCCTGGGTGTAGGGCACAATGAGCAGTTCTTA. The chain has TRBV28 and TRBJ2-1; D gene ambiguous. V lost 7 bases and J 5 bases, leaving 15 bases between the germline ends. Germline CDR1 reads MDHEN; CDR2 reads SYDVKM. The CDR3 has 14 amino acids.

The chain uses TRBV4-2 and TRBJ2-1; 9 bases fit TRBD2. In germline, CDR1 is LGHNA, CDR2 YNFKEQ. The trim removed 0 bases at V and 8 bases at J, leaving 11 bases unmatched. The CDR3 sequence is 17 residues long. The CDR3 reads CASSQEPVAGGQDEQFF. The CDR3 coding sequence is TGTGCCAGCAGCCAAGAACCGGTGGCGGGGGGGCAGGATGAGCAGTTCTTC.

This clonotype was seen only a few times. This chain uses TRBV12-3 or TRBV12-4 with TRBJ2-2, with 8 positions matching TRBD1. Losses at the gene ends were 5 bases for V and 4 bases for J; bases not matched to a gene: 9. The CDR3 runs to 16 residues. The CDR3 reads CASSPKDRVRTGELFF. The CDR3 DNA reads TGTGCCAGCAGTCCCAAGGACAGGGTGCGCACCGGGGAGCTGTTTTTT.

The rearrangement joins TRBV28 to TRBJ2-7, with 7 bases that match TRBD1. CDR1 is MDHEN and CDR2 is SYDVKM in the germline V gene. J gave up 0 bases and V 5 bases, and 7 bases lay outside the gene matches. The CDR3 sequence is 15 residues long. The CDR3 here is CASSLGDRSSYEQYF. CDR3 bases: TGTGCCAGCAGTCTAGGGGACAGAAGCTCCTACGAGCAGTACTTC.

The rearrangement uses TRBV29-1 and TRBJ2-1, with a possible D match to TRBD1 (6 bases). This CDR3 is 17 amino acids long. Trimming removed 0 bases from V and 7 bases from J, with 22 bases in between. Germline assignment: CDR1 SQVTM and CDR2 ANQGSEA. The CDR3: CSVEELAVQGSKNEQFF. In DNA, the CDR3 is TGCAGCGTTGAAGAGTTAGCCGTTCAGGGGTCCAAGAATGAGCAGTTCTTC.

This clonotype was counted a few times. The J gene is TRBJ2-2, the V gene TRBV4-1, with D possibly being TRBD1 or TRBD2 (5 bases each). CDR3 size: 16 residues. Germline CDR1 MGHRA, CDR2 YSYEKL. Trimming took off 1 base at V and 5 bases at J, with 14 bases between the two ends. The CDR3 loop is CASSQAEGIGTGELFF. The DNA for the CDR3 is TGCGCCAGCAGCCAAGCCGAGGGGATCGGGACCGGGGAGCTGTTTTTT.

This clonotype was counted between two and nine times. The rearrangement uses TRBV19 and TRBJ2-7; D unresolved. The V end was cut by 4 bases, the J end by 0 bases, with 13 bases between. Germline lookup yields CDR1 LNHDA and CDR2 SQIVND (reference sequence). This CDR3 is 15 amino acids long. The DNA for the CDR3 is TGTGCCAGTAGTACCGACGTTACCCCCTCCTACGAGCAGTACTTC. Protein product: CASSTDVTPSYEQYF. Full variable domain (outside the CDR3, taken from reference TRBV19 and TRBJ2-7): DGGITQSPKYLFRKEGQNVTLSCEQNLNHDAMYWYRQDPGQGLRLIYYSQIVNDFQKGDIAEGYSVSREKKESFPLTVTSAQKNPTAFYLCASSTDVTPSYEQYFGPGTRLTVT.

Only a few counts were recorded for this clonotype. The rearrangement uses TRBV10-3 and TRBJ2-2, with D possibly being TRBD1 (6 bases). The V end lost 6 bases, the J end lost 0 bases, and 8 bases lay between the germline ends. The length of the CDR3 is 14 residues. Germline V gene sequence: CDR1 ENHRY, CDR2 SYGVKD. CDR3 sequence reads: CAIRDSSNTGELFF. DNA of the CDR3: TGTGCCATCAGGGACAGCTCGAACACCGGGGAGCTGTTTTTT.

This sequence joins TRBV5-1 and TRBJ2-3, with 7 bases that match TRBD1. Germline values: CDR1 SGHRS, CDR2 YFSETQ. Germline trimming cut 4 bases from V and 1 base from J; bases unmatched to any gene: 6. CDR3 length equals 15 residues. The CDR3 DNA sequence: TGCGCCAGCAGCACTGGGACAGATGGCACAGATACGCAGTATTTT. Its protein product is CASSTGTDGTDTQYF.

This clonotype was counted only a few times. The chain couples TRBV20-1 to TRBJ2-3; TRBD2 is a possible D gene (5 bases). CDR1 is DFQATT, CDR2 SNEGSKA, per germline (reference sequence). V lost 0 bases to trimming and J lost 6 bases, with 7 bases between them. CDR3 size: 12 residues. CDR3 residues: CSARDGVDTQYF. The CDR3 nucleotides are TGCAGTGCTAGAGACGGGGTGGATACGCAGTATTTT.

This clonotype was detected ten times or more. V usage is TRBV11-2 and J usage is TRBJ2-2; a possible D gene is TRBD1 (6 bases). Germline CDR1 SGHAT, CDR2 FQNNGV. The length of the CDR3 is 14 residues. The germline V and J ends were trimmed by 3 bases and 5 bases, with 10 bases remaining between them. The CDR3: CASSLGQGTGELFF. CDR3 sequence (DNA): TGTGCCAGCAGCTTGGGTCAGGGGACCGGGGAGCTGTTTTTT.

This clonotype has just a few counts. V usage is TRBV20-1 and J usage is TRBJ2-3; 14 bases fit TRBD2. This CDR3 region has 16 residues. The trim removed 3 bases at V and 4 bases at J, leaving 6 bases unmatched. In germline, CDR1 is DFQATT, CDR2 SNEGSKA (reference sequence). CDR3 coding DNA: TGCAGTGCTAGGGGACTAGCGGGGGCCTGGGCAGATACGCAGTATTTT. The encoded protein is CSARGLAGAWADTQYF.

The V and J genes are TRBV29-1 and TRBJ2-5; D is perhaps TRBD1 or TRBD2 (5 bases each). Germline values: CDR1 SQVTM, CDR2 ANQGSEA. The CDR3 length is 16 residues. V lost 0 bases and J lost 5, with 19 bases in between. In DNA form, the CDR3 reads TGCAGCGTTGAAGATCAAGAGGGCAGGGCAGGGGAGACCCAGTACTTC. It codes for CSVEDQEGRAGETQYF.

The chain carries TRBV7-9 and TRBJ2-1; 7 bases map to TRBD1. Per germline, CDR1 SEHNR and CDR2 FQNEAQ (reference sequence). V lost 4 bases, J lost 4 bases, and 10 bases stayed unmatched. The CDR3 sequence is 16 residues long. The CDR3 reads CASSSTSTGPYNEQFF. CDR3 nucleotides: TGTGCCAGCAGCTCCACCTCGACAGGGCCTTACAATGAGCAGTTCTTC.

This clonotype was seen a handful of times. The CDR3 here is CASSFRAGVSSYEQYF. For the CDR3, the DNA is TGTGCCAGCAGTTTTCGGGCCGGGGTGTCCTCCTACGAGCAGTACTTC. The rearrangement uses TRBV12-3 or TRBV12-4 and TRBJ2-7, with D perhaps TRBD2 (5 bases). Trimming pared 3 bases from V and 0 bases from J, leaving 15 bases between. The CDR3 consists of 16 residues.

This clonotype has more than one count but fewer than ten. The CDR3, as DNA: TGCAGCGCCCTGGGACAGGGTATTTTCCACGAGCAGTACTTC. Residues: CSALGQGIFHEQYF. The V and J genes are TRBV29-1 and TRBJ2-7; 9 bases match TRBD1. Germline V gene sequence: CDR1 SQVTM, CDR2 ANQGSEA. CDR3 length: 14 residues. V gave up 7 bases and J gave up 5 bases; unmatched junction bases: 12.

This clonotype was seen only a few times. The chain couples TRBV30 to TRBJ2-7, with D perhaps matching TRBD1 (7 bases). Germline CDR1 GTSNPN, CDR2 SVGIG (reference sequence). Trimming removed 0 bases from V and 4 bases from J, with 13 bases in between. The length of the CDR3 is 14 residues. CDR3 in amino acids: CAWSVGGGRYEQYF. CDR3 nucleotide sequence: TGTGCCTGGAGTGTAGGAGGGGGCAGGTACGAGCAGTACTTC.

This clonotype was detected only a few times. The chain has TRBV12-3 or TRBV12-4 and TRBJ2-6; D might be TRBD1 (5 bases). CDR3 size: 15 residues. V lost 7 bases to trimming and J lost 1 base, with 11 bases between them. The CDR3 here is CASTRTPSGANVLTF. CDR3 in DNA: TGTGCCAGCACCAGGACACCTTCTGGGGCCAACGTCCTGACTTTC.

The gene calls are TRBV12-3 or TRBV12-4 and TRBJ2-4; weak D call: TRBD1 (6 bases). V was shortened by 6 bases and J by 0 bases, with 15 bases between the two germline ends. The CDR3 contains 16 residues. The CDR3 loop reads CASSQRDIVAKNIQYF. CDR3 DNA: TGTGCCAGCAGCCAAAGGGACATCGTAGCCAAAAACATTCAGTACTTC.

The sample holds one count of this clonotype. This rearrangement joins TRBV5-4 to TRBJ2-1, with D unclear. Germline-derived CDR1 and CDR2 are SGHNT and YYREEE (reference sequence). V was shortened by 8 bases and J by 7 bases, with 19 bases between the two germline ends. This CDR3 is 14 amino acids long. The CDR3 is CARGHGPLGNEQFF. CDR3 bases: TGTGCCAGGGGCCATGGGCCTTTAGGTAATGAGCAGTTCTTC.

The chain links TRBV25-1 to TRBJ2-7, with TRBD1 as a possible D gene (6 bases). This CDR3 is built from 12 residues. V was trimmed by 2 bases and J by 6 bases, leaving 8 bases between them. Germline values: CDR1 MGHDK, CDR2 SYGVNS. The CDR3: CASSETGIEQYF. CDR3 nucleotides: TGTGCCAGCAGTGAAACAGGGATCGAGCAGTACTTC.

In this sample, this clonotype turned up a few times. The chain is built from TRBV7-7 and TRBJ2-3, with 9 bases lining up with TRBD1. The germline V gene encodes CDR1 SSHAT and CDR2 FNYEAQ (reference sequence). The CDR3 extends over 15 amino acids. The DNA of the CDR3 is TGTGCTAGTGCGCCCGGGACAGGGAGCACAGATACGCAGTATTTT. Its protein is CASAPGTGSTDTQYF.

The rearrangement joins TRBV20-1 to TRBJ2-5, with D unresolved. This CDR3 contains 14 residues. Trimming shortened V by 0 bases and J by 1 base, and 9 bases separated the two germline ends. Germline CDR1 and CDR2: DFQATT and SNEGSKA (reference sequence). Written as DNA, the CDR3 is TGCAGTGCTAGAGAGGTCCCCCGCCAAGAGACCCAGTACTTC. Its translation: CSAREVPRQETQYF.